What follows is one TCR beta chain and its context. The data were taken from a study of shared clonotypes between healthy human individuals. Libraries were prepared by immunoSEQ multiplex PCR; TCRdb keeps only in-frame clonotypes and omits some of them. The table shows some 490,000 clones, with around 73% occurring only once. Germline CDR1 is SNHLY and CDR2 is FYNNEI. With 4 bases removed from V and 6 bases from J, the gap between germline ends came to 12 bases. This CDR3 comprises 13 residues. Source material: PBMCs. This receptor was taken from a woman in her 40s in good health. Some clones in this sample may be carry-over from other donors' samples. V gene TRBV2 combines with J gene TRBJ2-5; D gene unclear. The CDR3 bases are TGTGCCAGCAGTGTCGGATTAATGAAGACCCAGTACTTC. As protein: CASSVGLMKTQYF.